This TCR beta chain originates from a study of blood T cells in healthy people across ages. The study's findings and limits: Comparison with aged donors showed that long-lived donors had more naive CD4+ cells and higher diversity.

About this clonotype: Its antigen remains unidentified.

Germline assignment: CDR1 KGHSH and CDR2 LQKENI. This CDR3 is 12 amino acids long. V dropped 3 bases and J dropped 5 bases, with 8 bases sitting between them. The use of a sample-barcoded 5' primer and a J-beta primer mix characterized a second PCR of about 7 to 12 cycles. TCRdb re-analysed the 5' RACE reads in MiXCR, keeping a single row per CDR3 protein. The sample consists of 800,000 to 950,000 distinct CDR3 sequences, under 35% of them appearing once. This same sample was also taken into another study, of T cells of mothers and their children. That paper states: Donation involved three healthy Caucasian mothers and the six children that they had. Slightly higher but non-significant overlap marked related mother-child pairs versus unrelated pairs.

The sequence derives from a woman aged 40 to 55 in good health. This chain links TRBV18 with TRBJ2-7, with unresolved D. Sequencing used blood. The CDR3 DNA reads as TGTGCCAGCTCACCCCAACGGAACGAGCAGTACTTC. Translation gives CASSPQRNEQYF.